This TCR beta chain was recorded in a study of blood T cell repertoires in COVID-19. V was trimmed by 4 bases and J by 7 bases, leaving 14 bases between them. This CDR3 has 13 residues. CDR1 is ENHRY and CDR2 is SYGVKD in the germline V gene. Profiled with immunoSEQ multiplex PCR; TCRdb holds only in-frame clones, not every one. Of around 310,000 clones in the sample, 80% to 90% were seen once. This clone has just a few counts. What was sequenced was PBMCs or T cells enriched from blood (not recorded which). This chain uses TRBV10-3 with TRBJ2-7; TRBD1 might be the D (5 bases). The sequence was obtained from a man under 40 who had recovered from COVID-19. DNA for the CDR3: TGTGCCATCAGTGGCAGGGCCCGCGAGGAGCAGTACTTC. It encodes CAISGRAREEQYF.